This T cell receptor (beta chain) emerged from a study of blood T cell repertoires in COVID-19. Data came from immunoSEQ multiplex PCR; TCRdb stores just in-frame clones and leaves some out. This table has 150,000 or so clones, approximately 83% appearing once. The CDR3 runs to 15 residues. Germline V lookup: CDR1 KGHSH, CDR2 LQKENI. The V segment lost 3 bases and the J segment 1 base; nucleotides outside the gene matches: 4. The specimen was peripheral blood. This chain links TRBV18 with TRBJ1-1, with 8 nucleotides matching TRBD1. This clonotype was obtained from a woman older than 75 with acute or convalescent COVID-19. The chain's CDR3 is CASSPTTGENTEAFF. In nucleotides, the CDR3 is TGTGCCAGCTCACCGACGACAGGGGAGAACACTGAAGCTTTCTTT.